This T cell receptor beta chain was recorded in a study of T cells in localized non-small cell lung cancer. Study-wide results and limits: Adjacent lung exhibited a median of about 50 among the 100 most abundant tumor clones.

Germline-derived CDR1 and CDR2 are MNHGY and SAAAGT. Trimming removed 2 bases at V and 3 bases at J, with 10 bases between. The CDR3 has 14 amino acids. Clones were read by immunoSEQ multiplex PCR, and TCRdb kept only the in-frame ones, dropping some. This table holds fewer than 12,000 clones, 48% found once. This clone was picked up a small number of times. The antigen is unknown. The specimen was lymph node tissue, collected before any cancer treatment. The sequence derives from a woman between 35 and 70 years old with stage II squamous cell lung carcinoma. The chain employs TRBV6-8 and TRBJ1-2; no clear D. This CDR3 is CASSYKARDYGYTF. The CDR3 coding sequence is TGTGCCAGCAGTTACAAGGCGAGAGACTATGGCTACACCTTC.